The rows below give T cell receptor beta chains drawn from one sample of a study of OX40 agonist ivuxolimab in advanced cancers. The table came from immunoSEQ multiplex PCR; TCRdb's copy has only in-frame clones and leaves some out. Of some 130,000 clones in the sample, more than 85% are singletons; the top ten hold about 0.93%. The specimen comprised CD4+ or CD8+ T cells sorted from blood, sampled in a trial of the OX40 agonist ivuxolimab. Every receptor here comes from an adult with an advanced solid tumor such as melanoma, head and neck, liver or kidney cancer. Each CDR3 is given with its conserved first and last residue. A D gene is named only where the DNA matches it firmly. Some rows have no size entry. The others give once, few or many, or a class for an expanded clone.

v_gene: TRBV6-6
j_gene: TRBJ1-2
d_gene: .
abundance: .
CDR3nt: TGTGCCAGCCGGGCTAGTCTTGGCTACACCTTC
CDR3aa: CASRASLGYTF

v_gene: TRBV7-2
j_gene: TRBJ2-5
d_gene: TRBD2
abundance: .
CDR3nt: TGTGCCAGCAGCCCGGGCGGGACTAGCAGGAGGGAGACCCAGTACTTC
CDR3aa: CASSPGGTSRRETQYF

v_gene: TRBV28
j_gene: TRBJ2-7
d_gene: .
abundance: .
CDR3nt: TGTGCCAGCAGCCAACCCGGGCTCCAGGTAACCGTGGAGCAGTACTTC
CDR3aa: CASSQPGLQVTVEQYF

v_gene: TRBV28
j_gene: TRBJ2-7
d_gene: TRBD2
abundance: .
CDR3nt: TGTGCCAGCCGGGAGGCAGCCTACGAGCAGTACTTC
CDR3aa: CASREAAYEQYF

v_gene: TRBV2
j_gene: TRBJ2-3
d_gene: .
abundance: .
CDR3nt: TGTGCCAGCAGTGGGGCTACCTCGATGGATACGCAGTATTTT
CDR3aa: CASSGATSMDTQYF

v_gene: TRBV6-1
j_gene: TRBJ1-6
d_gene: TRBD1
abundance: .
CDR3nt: TGTGCCAGCAGTGAGCCGGGACAGGGGGTACCCCTCCACTTT
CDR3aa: CASSEPGQGVPLHF

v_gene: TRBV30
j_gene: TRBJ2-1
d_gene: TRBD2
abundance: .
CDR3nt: TGTGCCTGGAGTGTCGGGCTAGCGGTAATCAATGAGCAGTTCTTC
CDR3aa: CAWSVGLAVINEQFF

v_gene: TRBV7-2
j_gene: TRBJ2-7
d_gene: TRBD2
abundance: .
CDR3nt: TGTGCCAGCAGGACGGGGCGGGGGTCCGAGCAGTACTTC
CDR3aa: CASRTGRGSEQYF

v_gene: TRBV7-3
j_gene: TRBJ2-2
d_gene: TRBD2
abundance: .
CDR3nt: TGTGCCAGCAGCTTAACAAGCGGGAGGGGGAACACCGGGGAGCTGTTTTTT
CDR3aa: CASSLTSGRGNTGELFF

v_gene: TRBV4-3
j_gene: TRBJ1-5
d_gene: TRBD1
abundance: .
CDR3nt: TGCGCCAGCAGCCAAGAATTAATCGGGACAGATCAGCCCCAGCATTTT
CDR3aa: CASSQELIGTDQPQHF

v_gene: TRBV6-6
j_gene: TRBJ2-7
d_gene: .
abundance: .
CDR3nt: TGTGCCAGCAGTTACGAGGCGTATTGGCCCTCCTACGAGCAGTACTTC
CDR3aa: CASSYEAYWPSYEQYF

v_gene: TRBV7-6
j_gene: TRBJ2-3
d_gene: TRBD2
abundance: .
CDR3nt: TGTGCCAGCAGCTTGGGACTAGCGGGAGCTCATAGAGATACGCAGTATTTT
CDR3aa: CASSLGLAGAHRDTQYF

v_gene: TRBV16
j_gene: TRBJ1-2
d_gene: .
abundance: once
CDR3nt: TGTGCCAGCCGACCCGCCGGGAGCTATGGCTACACCTTC
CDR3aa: CASRPAGSYGYTF

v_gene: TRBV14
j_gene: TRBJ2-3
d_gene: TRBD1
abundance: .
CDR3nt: TGTGCCAGCAGCCAAGATCGTCGGACAGGGACCCGTGCCGATACGCAGTATTTT
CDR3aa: CASSQDRRTGTRADTQYF

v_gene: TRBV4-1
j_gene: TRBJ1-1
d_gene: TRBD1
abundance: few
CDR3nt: TGCGCCAGCAGCCAAGATTCGGCAGGGGGTGTTGAAGCTTTCTTT
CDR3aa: CASSQDSAGGVEAFF

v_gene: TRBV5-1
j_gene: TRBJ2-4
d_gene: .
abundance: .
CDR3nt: TGCGCCAGCAGCTTGCTGGCTAGCCAAAACATTCAGTACTTC
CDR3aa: CASSLLASQNIQYF

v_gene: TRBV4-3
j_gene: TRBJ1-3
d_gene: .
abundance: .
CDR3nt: TGCGCCAGCAGCCCGCAGGGCCACTCTGGAAACACCATATATTTT
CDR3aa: CASSPQGHSGNTIYF

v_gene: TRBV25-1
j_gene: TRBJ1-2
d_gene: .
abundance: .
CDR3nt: TGTGCCAGCAGTCAAGTAGAACCTTATGGCTACACCTTC
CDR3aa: CASSQVEPYGYTF

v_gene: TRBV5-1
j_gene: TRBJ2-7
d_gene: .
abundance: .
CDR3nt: TGCGCCAGCAGCTCTACAGGGAACGAGCAGTACTTC
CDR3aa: CASSSTGNEQYF

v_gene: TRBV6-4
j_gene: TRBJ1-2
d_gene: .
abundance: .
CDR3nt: TGTGCCAGCAGTGACTCTAGGAGAGGGAAGGACTATGGCTACACCTTC
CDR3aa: CASSDSRRGKDYGYTF

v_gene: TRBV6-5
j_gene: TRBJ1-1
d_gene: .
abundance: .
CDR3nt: TGTGCCAGCAGACCGACAGGGAACACTGAAGCTTTCTTT
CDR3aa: CASRPTGNTEAFF

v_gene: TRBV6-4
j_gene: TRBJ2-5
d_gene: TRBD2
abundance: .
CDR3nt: TGTGCCAGCAGTGACACGGGACTAGCGGGGAGGGGCGGGGAGACCCAGTACTTC
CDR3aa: CASSDTGLAGRGGETQYF

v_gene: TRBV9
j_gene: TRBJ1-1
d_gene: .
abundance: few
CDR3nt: TGTGCCAGCAGCGTAGCGGGCAGGGATGAAGCTTTCTTT
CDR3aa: CASSVAGRDEAFF

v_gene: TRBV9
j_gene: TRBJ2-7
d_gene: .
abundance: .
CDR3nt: TGTGCCAGCAGCGTAAGCGCAGGCCCCTACGAGCAGTACTTC
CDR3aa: CASSVSAGPYEQYF

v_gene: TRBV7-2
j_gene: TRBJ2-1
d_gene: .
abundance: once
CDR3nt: TGTGCCAGCAGCCTCCAGGGGTCTTACTACAATGAGCAGTTCTTC
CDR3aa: CASSLQGSYYNEQFF

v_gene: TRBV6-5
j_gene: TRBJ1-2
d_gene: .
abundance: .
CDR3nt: TGTGCCAGCAGTCGGGACCTAAGGGGCTACACCTTC
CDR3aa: CASSRDLRGYTF

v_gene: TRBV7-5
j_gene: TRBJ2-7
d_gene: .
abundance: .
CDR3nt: TGTGCCAGAAGCTCCTGGACTAACTACGAGCAGTACTTC
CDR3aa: CARSSWTNYEQYF

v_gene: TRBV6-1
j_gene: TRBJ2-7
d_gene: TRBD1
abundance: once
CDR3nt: TGTGCCAGCAGTCGACAGGGATACGAGCAGTACTTC
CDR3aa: CASSRQGYEQYF

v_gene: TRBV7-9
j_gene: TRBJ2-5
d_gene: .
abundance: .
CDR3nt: TGTGCCAGCAGCTTTGGAAGCCAAGAGACCCAGTACTTC
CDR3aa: CASSFGSQETQYF

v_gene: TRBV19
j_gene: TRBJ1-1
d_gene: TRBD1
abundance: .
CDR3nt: TGTGCCAGTAGTCCCTGGACAGGGGGTTCCACTGAAGCTTTCTTT
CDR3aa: CASSPWTGGSTEAFF

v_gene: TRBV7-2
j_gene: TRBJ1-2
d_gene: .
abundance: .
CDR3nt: TGTGCCAGCAGCTTAGGGAGGTGGCAGGAAGGCTACACCTTC
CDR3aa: CASSLGRWQEGYTF

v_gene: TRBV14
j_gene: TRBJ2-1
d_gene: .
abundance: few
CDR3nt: TGTGCCAGCAGCCAGCACAATGAGCAGTTCTTC
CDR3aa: CASSQHNEQFF

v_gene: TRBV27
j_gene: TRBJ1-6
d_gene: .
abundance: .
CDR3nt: TGTGCCAGCAGCGAGGGTTACTATAATTCACCCCTCCACTTT
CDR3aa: CASSEGYYNSPLHF

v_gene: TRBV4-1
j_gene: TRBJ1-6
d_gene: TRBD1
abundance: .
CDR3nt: TGCGCCAGCAGCCTCGACAGGGGCGAAGAATCACCCCTCCACTTT
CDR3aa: CASSLDRGEESPLHF

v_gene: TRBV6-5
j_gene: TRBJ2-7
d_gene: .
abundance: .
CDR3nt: TGTGCCAGCAGCCCCGTCGGGGAATTCGGGCAGTACTTC
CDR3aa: CASSPVGEFGQYF

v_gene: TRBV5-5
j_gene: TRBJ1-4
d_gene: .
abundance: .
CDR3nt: TGTGCCAGCCTGGAGGTTAATAATGAAAAACTGTTTTTT
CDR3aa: CASLEVNNEKLFF

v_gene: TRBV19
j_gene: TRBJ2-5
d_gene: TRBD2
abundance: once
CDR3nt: TGTGCCAGTAGTTCCATGGCGGGAGTCCAAGAGACCCAGTACTTC
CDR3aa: CASSSMAGVQETQYF

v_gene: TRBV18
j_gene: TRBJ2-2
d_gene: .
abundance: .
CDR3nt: TGTGCCAGCTCACCACCGGGGGCAGCGAACACCGGGGAGCTGTTTTTT
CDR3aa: CASSPPGAANTGELFF

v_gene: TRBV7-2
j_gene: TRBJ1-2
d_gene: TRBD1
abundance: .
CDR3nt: TGTGCCAGCAGCCCCCAGACAGGGTGGGACTATGGCTACACCTTC
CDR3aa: CASSPQTGWDYGYTF

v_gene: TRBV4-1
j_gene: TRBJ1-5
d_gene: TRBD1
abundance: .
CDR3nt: TGCGCCAGCAGCCACCCGGGACAGGGAGATCAGCCCCAGCATTTT
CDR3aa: CASSHPGQGDQPQHF

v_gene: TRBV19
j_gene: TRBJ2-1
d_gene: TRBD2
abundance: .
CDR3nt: TGTGCCAGTAGTATAGGGGGTAGCGGGAGGGATTACAATGAGCAGTTCTTC
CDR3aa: CASSIGGSGRDYNEQFF

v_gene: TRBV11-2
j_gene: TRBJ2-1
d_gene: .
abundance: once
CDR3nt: TGTGCCAGCAGCTGGTTAGCAAAGGTCCTCTCCTACAATGAGCAGTTCTTC
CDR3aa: CASSWLAKVLSYNEQFF

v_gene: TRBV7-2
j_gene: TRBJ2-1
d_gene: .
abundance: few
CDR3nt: TGTGCCAGCAGCGAAATCGGTGGGGGTGAGCAGTTCTTC
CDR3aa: CASSEIGGGEQFF

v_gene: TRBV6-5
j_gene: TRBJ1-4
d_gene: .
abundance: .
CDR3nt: TGTGCCAGCAGTCTGCGGGACCCCAGGAATGAAAAACTGTTTTTT
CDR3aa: CASSLRDPRNEKLFF

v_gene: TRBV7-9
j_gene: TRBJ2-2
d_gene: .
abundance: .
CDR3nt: TGTGCCAGCAGCTCCGGGACTCAGACAGGCGGGGAGCTGTTTTTT
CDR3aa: CASSSGTQTGGELFF

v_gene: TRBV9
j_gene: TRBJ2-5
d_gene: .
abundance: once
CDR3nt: TGTGCCAGCAGCGGGAGCGGGACATCGGAGACCCAGTACTTC
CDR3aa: CASSGSGTSETQYF

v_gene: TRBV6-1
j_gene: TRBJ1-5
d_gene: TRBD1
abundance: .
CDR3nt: TGTGCCAGCAGTAGCCGACAGGGGGCCAATCAGCCCCAGCATTTT
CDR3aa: CASSSRQGANQPQHF

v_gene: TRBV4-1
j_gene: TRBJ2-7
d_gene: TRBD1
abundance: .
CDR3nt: TGCGCCAGCAGCCGGGACAGGCAGGACACCTACGAGCAGTACTTC
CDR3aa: CASSRDRQDTYEQYF

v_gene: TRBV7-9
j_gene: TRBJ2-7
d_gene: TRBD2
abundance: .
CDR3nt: TGTGCCAGCAGCCTGCGGGGGGAGGGCCTCTACGAGCAGTACTTC
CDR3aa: CASSLRGEGLYEQYF

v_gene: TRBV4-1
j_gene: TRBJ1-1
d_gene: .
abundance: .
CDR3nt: TGCGCCAGCAGCCCCGGGACCCTACCCCCTGAAGCTTTCTTT
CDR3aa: CASSPGTLPPEAFF

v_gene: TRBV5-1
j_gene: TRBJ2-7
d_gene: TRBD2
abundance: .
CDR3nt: TGCGCCAGCTCTCCCTTAGCGGGAACCTACGAGCAGTACTTC
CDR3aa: CASSPLAGTYEQYF

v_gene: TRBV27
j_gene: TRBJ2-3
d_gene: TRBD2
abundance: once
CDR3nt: TGTGCCAGCAGTCCCAGCGGGGGCCGGGATTATTCGCAGTATTTT
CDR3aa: CASSPSGGRDYSQYF

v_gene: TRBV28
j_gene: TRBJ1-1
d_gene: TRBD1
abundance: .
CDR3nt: TGTGCCAGCAGTCGGGACAGAGTGAACACTGAAGCTTTCTTT
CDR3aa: CASSRDRVNTEAFF

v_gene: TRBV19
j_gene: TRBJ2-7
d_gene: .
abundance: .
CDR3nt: TGTGCCAGTAGCATCCGGGTTGGTTCCACCGGAGACGAGCAGTACTTC
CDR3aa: CASSIRVGSTGDEQYF

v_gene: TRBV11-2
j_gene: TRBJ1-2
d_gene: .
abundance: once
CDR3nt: TGTGCCAGCAGCTTAACAGGGACCGGCTACACCTTC
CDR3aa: CASSLTGTGYTF

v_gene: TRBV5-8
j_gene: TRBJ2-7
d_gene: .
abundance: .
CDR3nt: TGTGCCAGCAGCCCGTGGGGCACTTTCTACGAGCAGTACTTC
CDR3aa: CASSPWGTFYEQYF

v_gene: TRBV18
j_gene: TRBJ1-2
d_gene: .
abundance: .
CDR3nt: TGTGCCAGCTCACCGCAGGACGGAGCTACTGGCTACACCTTC
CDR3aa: CASSPQDGATGYTF